This entry lists 13 T cell receptor beta chains sequenced from one sample in a study of cytomegalovirus exposure and HLA in healthy donors. PCR used 60 Vbeta primers and 13 Jbeta primers. Generated by immunoSEQ multiplex PCR, the TCRdb table keeps only in-frame clones and is missing some. The data hold tens of thousands of clones, with around 74% observed a single time. Sequenced sample: PBMCs. The source is a man aged 30 to 45 in good health and CMV-seropositive.

The rearrangement uses TRBV4-3 and TRBJ2-7; the D gene is possibly TRBD1 (6 bases). V gave up 0 bases and J gave up 4 bases, with 10 bases separating them. This CDR3 spans 14 amino acids. The germline V gene encodes CDR1 LGHNA and CDR2 YSLEER. CDR3 bases: TGCGCCAGCAGCCAAGATCTTGGGACATACGAGCAGTACTTC. This sequence encodes CASSQDLGTYEQYF.

The chain employs TRBV6-1 and TRBJ2-2; a possible D gene is TRBD2 (5 bases). V shed 2 bases and J shed 6 bases, with 13 bases lying between them. CDR3 length: 15 amino acids. The V gene's germline CDR1 is MNHNS and CDR2 SASEGT. CDR3 region: CASSEFGLPPGELFF. The CDR3 bases are TGTGCCAGCAGTGAATTTGGACTCCCGCCCGGGGAGCTGTTTTTT.

V usage is TRBV7-3 and J usage is TRBJ1-2; 7 bases fit TRBD1. V shed 3 bases and J 6 bases; nucleotides not matched to a gene: 4. The CDR3 totals 13 residues. Germline V gives CDR1 SGHTA, CDR2 FQGTGA. CDR3 bases: TGTGCCAGCAGCTTGACAGGGTGGGATGGCTACACCTTC. Protein sequence: CASSLTGWDGYTF. Variable domain in full (rest from reference TRBV7-3 and TRBJ1-2): GAGVSQTPSNKVTEKGKYVELRCDPISGHTALYWYRQSLGQGPEFLIYFQGTGAADDSGLPNDRFFAVRPEGSVSTLKIQRTERGDSAVYLCASSLTGWDGYTFGSGTRLTVV.

The rearrangement joins TRBV2 to TRBJ1-2; maybe TRBD1 (6 bases). The CDR3 has 14 amino acids. V lost 7 bases to trimming and J lost 7 bases, with 19 bases between them. Germline assignment: CDR1 SNHLY and CDR2 FYNNEI. CDR3 bases: TGTGCCAGCATCCTCGGACAGCGATTTGGTGGCTACACCTTC. This gives the protein CASILGQRFGGYTF.

Comments on this clone: This CDR3 is missing its conserved last phenylalanine or tryptophan, likely due to a read error. The V gene is TRBV30, the J gene TRBJ1-4; 9 bases align to TRBD1. After removal of 0 bases from V and 6 bases from J, the junction contained 8 bases not matched to a gene. The germline CDR1 and CDR2 sequences are GTSNPN and SVGIG (reference sequence). This CDR3 contains 16 residues. CDR3 in DNA: TGTGCCTGGAGTGTACTCCCGGGACAGGGAGATGAAAAACTGTTTGTT. Protein sequence: CAWSVLPGQGDEKLFV.

V is TRBV19 and J is TRBJ2-3; TRBD1 aligns across 7 bases. The CDR3 runs to 14 residues. V lost 5 bases and J lost 2; bases outside the gene matches: 4. From germline, CDR1 is LNHDA and CDR2 SQIVND (reference sequence). The CDR3 DNA is TGTGCCAGTAGTCCCGGGACAGTCACAGATACGCAGTATTTT. Residues: CASSPGTVTDTQYF.

The sample holds one count of this clone. The V call is TRBV9, the J call TRBJ2-1, with 7 bases matching TRBD2. The ends lost 2 bases at V and 9 bases at J; junction bases unmatched: 11. In germline, CDR1 is SGDLS, CDR2 YYNGEE. The CDR3 extends over 15 amino acids. The CDR3 DNA sequence: TGTGCCAGCAGCGTTCAGGCGGGGGTCACGGGTGAGCAGTTCTTC. Amino acid sequence: CASSVQAGVTGEQFF. Full variable domain (rest looked up from reference TRBV9 and TRBJ2-1): DSGVTQTPKHLITATGQRVTLRCSPRSGDLSVYWYQQSLDQGLQFLIQYYNGEERAKGNILERFSAQQFPDLHSELNLSSLELGDSALYFCASSVQAGVTGEQFFGPGTRLTVL.

This chain joins TRBV29-1 and TRBJ2-6, with TRBD1 matching over 10 bases. CDR1 is SQVTM and CDR2 is ANQGSEA in the germline V gene. CDR3 length: 16 residues. The trim removed 6 bases at V and 3 bases at J, leaving 8 bases unmatched. The CDR3, as DNA: TGCAGCGTGCGGGACAGGGGACTATATGGGGCCAACGTCCTGACTTTC. Encoded protein: CSVRDRGLYGANVLTF.

The V call is TRBV9, the J call TRBJ1-1; the match to TRBD1 covers 7 bases. Germline CDR1 SGDLS, CDR2 YYNGEE. V was pared by 4 bases and J by 7 bases, with 7 bases of the junction left unmatched. CDR3 size: 13 residues. The CDR3 DNA reads TGTGCCAGCAGCATAAGACAGGGAGATGAAGCTTTCTTT. It translates to CASSIRQGDEAFF.

The rearrangement joins TRBV5-1 to TRBJ2-2; tentatively, D is TRBD2 (6 bases). The V gene's germline CDR1 is SGHRS and CDR2 YFSETQ. CDR3 size: 15 residues. The V gene lost 3 bases and the J gene lost 3 bases, with 12 bases spanning the gap. The CDR3 is CASSSDGGYTGELFF. The CDR3 nucleotides are TGCGCCAGCAGCTCGGACGGAGGGTACACCGGGGAGCTGTTTTTT.

The chain links TRBV5-1 to TRBJ2-2; D unclear. The CDR3 spans 15 residues. Germline values: CDR1 SGHRS, CDR2 YFSETQ. V lost 0 bases and J 1 base, leaving 7 bases between the germline ends. The CDR3, as DNA: TGCGCCAGCAGCTTGGACAGCCAGAACACCGGGGAGCTGTTTTTT. Its protein is CASSLDSQNTGELFF.

The chain uses TRBV4-3 and TRBJ2-1, with 8 bases aligning to TRBD1. In germline, CDR1 is LGHNA, CDR2 YSLEER. The junction had 4 bases not matched to a gene; V was cut back by 1 base and J by 5 bases. This CDR3 is 15 amino acids long. The CDR3 sequence is CASSQGTGNNNEQFF. The CDR3 nucleotides are TGCGCCAGCAGCCAAGGGACAGGGAACAACAATGAGCAGTTCTTC.

The chain has TRBV7-8 and TRBJ1-1; tentatively, D is TRBD1 (5 bases). Trimming took 5 bases from V and 0 from J, leaving 22 bases between them. This CDR3 spans 18 amino acids. Germline loops: CDR1 SGHVS, CDR2 FQNEAQ. The CDR3 here is CASSRSRDSSWMNTEAFF. DNA of the CDR3: TGTGCCAGCAGCCGGTCCAGGGATAGTTCGTGGATGAACACTGAAGCTTTCTTT.